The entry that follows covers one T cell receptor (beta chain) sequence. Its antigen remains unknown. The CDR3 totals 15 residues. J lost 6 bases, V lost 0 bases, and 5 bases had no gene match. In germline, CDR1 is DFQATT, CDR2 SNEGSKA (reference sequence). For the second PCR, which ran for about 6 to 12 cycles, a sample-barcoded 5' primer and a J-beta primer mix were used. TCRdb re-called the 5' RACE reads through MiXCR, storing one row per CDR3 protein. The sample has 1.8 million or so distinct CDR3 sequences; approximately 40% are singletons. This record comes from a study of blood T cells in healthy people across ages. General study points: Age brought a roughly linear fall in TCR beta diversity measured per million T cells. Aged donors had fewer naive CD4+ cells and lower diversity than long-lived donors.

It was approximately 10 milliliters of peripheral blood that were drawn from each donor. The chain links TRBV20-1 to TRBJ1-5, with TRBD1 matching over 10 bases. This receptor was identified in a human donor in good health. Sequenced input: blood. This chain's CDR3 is CSARDQTGGFQPQHF. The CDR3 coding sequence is TGCAGTGCTAGAGATCAGACAGGGGGCTTTCAGCCCCAGCATTTT.